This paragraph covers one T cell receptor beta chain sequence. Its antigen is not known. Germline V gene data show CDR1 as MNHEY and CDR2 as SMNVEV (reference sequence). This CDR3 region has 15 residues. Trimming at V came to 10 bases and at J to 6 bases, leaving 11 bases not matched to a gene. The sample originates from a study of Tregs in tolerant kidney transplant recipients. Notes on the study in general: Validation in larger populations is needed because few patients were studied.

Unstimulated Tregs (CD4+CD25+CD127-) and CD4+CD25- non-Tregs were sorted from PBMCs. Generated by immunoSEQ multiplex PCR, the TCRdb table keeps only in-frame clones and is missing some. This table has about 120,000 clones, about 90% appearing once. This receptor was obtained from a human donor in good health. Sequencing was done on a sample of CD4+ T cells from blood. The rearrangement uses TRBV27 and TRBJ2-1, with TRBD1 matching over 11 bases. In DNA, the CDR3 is TGTGCCACCCACACGAGGGGGACAGGGGGCAATGAGCAGTTCTTC. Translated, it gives CATHTRGTGGNEQFF.